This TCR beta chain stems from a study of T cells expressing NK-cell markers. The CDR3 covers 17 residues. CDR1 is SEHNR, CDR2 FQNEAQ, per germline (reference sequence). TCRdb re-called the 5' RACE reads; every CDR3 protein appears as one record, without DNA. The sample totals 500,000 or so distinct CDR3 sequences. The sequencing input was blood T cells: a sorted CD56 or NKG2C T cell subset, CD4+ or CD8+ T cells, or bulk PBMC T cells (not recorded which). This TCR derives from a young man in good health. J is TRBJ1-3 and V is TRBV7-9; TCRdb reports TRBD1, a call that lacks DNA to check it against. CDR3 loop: CASSSRNREISGNTIYF.